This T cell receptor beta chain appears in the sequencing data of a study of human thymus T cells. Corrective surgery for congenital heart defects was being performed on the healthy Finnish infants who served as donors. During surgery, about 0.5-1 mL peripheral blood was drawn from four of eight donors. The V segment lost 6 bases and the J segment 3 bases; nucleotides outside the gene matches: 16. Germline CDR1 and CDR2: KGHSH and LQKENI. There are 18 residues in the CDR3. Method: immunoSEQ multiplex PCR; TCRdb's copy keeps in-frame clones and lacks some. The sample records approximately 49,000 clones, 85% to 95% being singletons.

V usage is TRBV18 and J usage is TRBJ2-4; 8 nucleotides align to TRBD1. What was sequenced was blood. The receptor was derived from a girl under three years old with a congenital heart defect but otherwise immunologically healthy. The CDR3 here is CASSPIQGARSHKNIQYF. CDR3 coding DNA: TGTGCCAGCTCCCCGATTCAGGGGGCGAGAAGCCACAAAAACATTCAGTACTTC. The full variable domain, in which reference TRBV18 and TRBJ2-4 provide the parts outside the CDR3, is NAGVMQNPRHLVRRRGQEARLRCSPMKGHSHVYWYRQLPEEGLKFMVYLQKENIIDESGMPKERFSAEFPKEGPSILRIQQVVRGDSAAYFCASSPIQGARSHKNIQYFGAGTRLSVL.